A single sample gave rise to the 23 T cell receptor beta chains below, sequenced in a study of beta chain features in type 1 diabetes. As every portion of the isolated RNA was reverse transcribed, the sequencing read expressed TCRB transcripts. Clones were sequenced by immunoSEQ multiplex PCR, and TCRdb holds only the in-frame ones, with some missing. This sample has 500,000 to 700,000 clones, with 15% to 17% found just once. The sample comprised naive CD4+ T cells from blood. These receptors were obtained from a man aged 18 to 29 in good health.

This clone was seen a handful of times. V gene TRBV5-1 combines with J gene TRBJ2-3; D is unresolved. The CDR3 consists of 12 residues. Germline CDR1 and CDR2: SGHRS and YFSETQ. V was shortened by 4 bases and J by 2 bases, with 5 bases between the two germline ends. The CDR3: CASSQSTDTQYF. For the CDR3, the DNA is TGCGCCAGCAGCCAGTCCACAGATACGCAGTATTTT.

This clone was observed a few times. The chain couples TRBV9 to TRBJ2-7; weak D call: TRBD1 (5 bases). The length of the CDR3 is 14 residues. In germline, CDR1 is SGDLS, CDR2 YYNGEE. The V and J ends lost 3 bases and 7 bases respectively, with 17 bases between them. In nucleotides, the CDR3 is TGTGCCAGCAGCGGAAAGGAGTTGGGGCGGGAGCAGTACTTC. This translates into CASSGKELGREQYF. The variable domain in full, completed from reference TRBV9 and TRBJ2-7, reads DSGVTQTPKHLITATGQRVTLRCSPRSGDLSVYWYQQSLDQGLQFLIQYYNGEERAKGNILERFSAQQFPDLHSELNLSSLELGDSALYFCASSGKELGREQYFGPGTRLTVT.

The chain joins TRBV18 to TRBJ2-1, with TRBD2 matching 7 bases. The CDR3 runs 15 residues. CDR1 is KGHSH, CDR2 LQKENI, per germline. The V and J ends lost 0 bases and 10 bases, in that order; junction bases with no gene match: 9. CDR3 sequence (DNA): TGTGCCAGCTCACCACCGGTACAGCGGGGTGGGGAGCAGTTCTTC. Amino acids: CASSPPVQRGGEQFF.

A word on this clone: Other DNA sequences of this sample code for an identical CDR3. V and J are TRBV27 and TRBJ2-3; D gene ambiguous. Deletions cut 6 bases from V and 2 bases from J, with 15 bases between. CDR1 and CDR2 (germline): MNHEY, SMNVEV (reference sequence). The CDR3 extends over 15 amino acids. CDR3 region: CASSSRQTPTDTQYF. CDR3 in DNA: TGTGCCAGCAGCTCTCGTCAGACCCCCACAGATACGCAGTATTTT.

V and J are TRBV25-1 and TRBJ2-7; maybe TRBD1 (6 bases). Germline values: CDR1 MGHDK, CDR2 SYGVNS. This CDR3 contains 14 residues. V gave up 4 bases and J gave up 1 base, with 11 bases separating them. CDR3 protein: CASSVHRASYEQYF. CDR3 sequence (DNA): TGTGCCAGCAGTGTTCACAGGGCGTCCTACGAGCAGTACTTC.

This chain connects TRBV7-6 to TRBJ1-1, with 8 bases matching TRBD1. Unmatched junction bases numbered 20, after V lost 7 bases and J lost 7 bases. Per the germline V gene, CDR1 is SGHVS and CDR2 is FNYEAQ. The CDR3 has 17 amino acids. The chain's CDR3 is CASTGDRGARRSFEAFF. The CDR3 DNA reads TGTGCCAGCACCGGTGACAGGGGCGCTAGGAGGTCGTTTGAAGCTTTCTTT.

J is TRBJ2-3 and V is TRBV6-1; 10 nucleotides align to TRBD2. J gave up 6 bases and V 8 bases, and 11 bases lay outside the gene matches. This CDR3 has 15 residues. The V gene's germline CDR1 is MNHNS and CDR2 SASEGT. The CDR3 DNA follows: TGTGCCAGCGGCACTAGCGGGATCCTAGAGGATACGCAGTATTTT. It specifies CASGTSGILEDTQYF.

The chain combines TRBV5-4 with TRBJ2-2; tentative D call: TRBD2 (5 bases). CDR3 length: 15 residues. Trimming cost V 0 bases and J 3 bases, with 9 bases left between them. Germline CDR1 SGHNT, CDR2 YYREEE (reference sequence). In DNA form, the CDR3 reads TGTGCCAGCAGCTTGGGGGAGAGTCACACCGGGGAGCTGTTTTTT. It is translated as CASSLGESHTGELFF.

This clone was picked up a small number of times. The rearrangement uses TRBV10-3 and TRBJ2-2, with D maybe TRBD2 (5 bases). The germline V and J ends were trimmed by 7 bases and 3 bases, with 12 bases remaining between them. The CDR3 totals 14 residues. CDR1 and CDR2 (germline): ENHRY, SYGVKD. The CDR3 DNA reads TGTGCCATCAAGAGGGAAGGCGACACCGGGGAGCTGTTTTTT. Amino acid sequence: CAIKREGDTGELFF.

This chain joins TRBV28 and TRBJ1-2; D unresolved. This CDR3 is 10 amino acids long. Between the trimmed V and J ends, which lost 6 bases and 8 bases, there was a span of 7 bases. Germline V gives CDR1 MDHEN, CDR2 SYDVKM. Here the CDR3 reads CASSPPGYTF. The CDR3, as DNA: TGTGCCAGCAGCCCACCGGGCTACACCTTC.

This clone has only a few counts. This chain uses TRBV5-1 with TRBJ1-1; D is unclear. The ends were cut back, 4 bases at V and 0 bases at J, with 10 bases in the middle. Per germline, CDR1 SGHRS and CDR2 YFSETQ. The CDR3 runs 14 residues. Here the CDR3 reads CASSVGSMNTEAFF. The CDR3 nucleotides are TGCGCCAGCAGCGTGGGATCCATGAACACTGAAGCTTTCTTT.

Concerning this clone: Other nucleotide sequences in the sample specify the same CDR3. The gene calls are TRBV9 and TRBJ1-2; D gene unclear. Germline CDR1 SGDLS, CDR2 YYNGEE. The CDR3 contains 13 residues. V dropped 0 bases and J dropped 5 bases, with 8 bases sitting between them. The CDR3 reads CASSVVAGYGYTF. In nucleotides, the CDR3 is TGTGCCAGCAGCGTAGTAGCTGGGTATGGCTACACCTTC.

Only a few counts were recorded for this clone. This sequence joins TRBV7-2 and TRBJ2-7; 8 nucleotides line up with TRBD1. Trimming cost V 5 bases and J 2 bases; bases outside gene matches: 2. The CDR3 is 13 residues long. Per the germline V gene, CDR1 is SGHTA and CDR2 is FQGNSA. The CDR3 sequence is CASSTRGPYEQYF. In nucleotides, the CDR3 is TGTGCCAGCAGCACCAGGGGGCCCTACGAGCAGTACTTC. Based on the CDR3 plus reference TRBV7-2 and TRBJ2-7, the full variable domain is GAGVSQSPSNKVTEKGKDVELRCDPISGHTALYWYRQSLGQGLEFLIYFQGNSAPDKSGLPSDRFSAERTGGSVSTLTIQRTQQEDSAVYLCASSTRGPYEQYFGPGTRLTVT.

This clone was picked up a small number of times. The CDR3 coding sequence is TGCGCCAGCAACCCTAGCGGGGGCACAGATACGCAGTATTTT. Amino acids: CASNPSGGTDTQYF. The rearrangement uses TRBV5-1 and TRBJ2-3; 9 bases fit TRBD2. The CDR3 totals 14 residues. CDR1 SGHRS and CDR2 YFSETQ come from the germline V gene. Unmatched junction bases numbered 3, after V lost 6 bases and J lost 1 base.

The chain uses TRBV7-2 and TRBJ2-7; possibly TRBD2 for D (6 bases). V was shortened by 5 bases and J by 0 bases, with 11 bases between the two germline ends. The CDR3 is 14 residues long. Per germline, CDR1 SGHTA and CDR2 FQGNSA. The DNA of the CDR3 is TGTGCCAGCAGCCCTCGGGGGAGCTCCTACGAGCAGTACTTC. Translating it yields CASSPRGSSYEQYF. Using reference TRBV7-2 and TRBJ2-7 for the parts outside the CDR3, the full variable domain is GAGVSQSPSNKVTEKGKDVELRCDPISGHTALYWYRQSLGQGLEFLIYFQGNSAPDKSGLPSDRFSAERTGGSVSTLTIQRTQQEDSAVYLCASSPRGSSYEQYFGPGTRLTVT.

The chain combines TRBV10-3 with TRBJ2-3; TRBD2 might be the D (5 bases). The CDR3 runs 16 residues. Trimming left V 0 bases short and J 6 bases short, with 16 bases between. In germline, CDR1 is ENHRY, CDR2 SYGVKD. The CDR3 loop reads CAISESTGSSADTQYF. Here the CDR3 DNA reads TGTGCCATCAGTGAGTCCACGGGATCCTCAGCGGATACGCAGTATTTT.

The gene calls are TRBV19 and TRBJ2-2, with 7 nucleotides matching TRBD1. Trimming at V came to 6 bases and at J to 1 base, leaving 5 bases not matched to a gene. The CDR3 is 15 amino acids. CDR1 and CDR2 from the germline V gene are LNHDA and SQIVND (reference sequence). CDR3 loop: CASRPGTENTGELFF. The CDR3, as DNA: TGTGCCAGTAGGCCCGGGACAGAGAACACCGGGGAGCTGTTTTTT.

This clone appeared a few times. The chain is built from TRBV7-9 and TRBJ2-5, with 8 bases aligning to TRBD1. The last part of the DNA fits TRBJ2-7 better; the J call may be wrong. This CDR3 is 15 amino acids long. Germline V gives CDR1 SEHNR, CDR2 FQNEAQ (reference sequence). The CDR3, as DNA: TGTGCCAGCAGCTTAGGGGTGGGACAGGCCTACGAGCAGTACTTC. Encoded protein: CASSLGVGQAYEQYF.

This clone was seen only a few times. The V and J genes are TRBV28 and TRBJ1-2; weak D call: TRBD1 (5 bases). Per the germline V gene, CDR1 is MDHEN and CDR2 is SYDVKM. The CDR3 extends over 16 amino acids. V was cut by 3 bases and J by 7 bases, with 21 bases left in between. CDR3 nucleotides: TGTGCCAGCAGTTTCCTGGGGACGGCTACCTTTTCTGGCTACACCTTC. Protein sequence: CASSFLGTATFSGYTF.

The CDR3 nucleotides read TGTGCCAGCAGTCCCCAGGCGTTCCGGTTAGAGACCCAGTACTTC. It encodes CASSPQAFRLETQYF. The chain couples TRBV6-5 to TRBJ2-5; no clear D gene. Per germline, CDR1 MNHEY and CDR2 SVGAGI. V was clipped by 5 bases and J by 4 bases, with 17 bases between them. The CDR3 loop spans 15 amino acids.

This clone was seen a handful of times. CDR3 in DNA: TGTGCCATTACACAGGGTGGAGGCTCTGGGGCCAACGTCCTGACTTTC. This encodes CAITQGGGSGANVLTF. The chain uses TRBV10-3 and TRBJ2-6, with D possibly being TRBD1 (6 bases). The CDR3 has 16 residues. V was shortened by 9 bases and J by 0 bases, with 15 bases between the two germline ends. Germline CDR1 and CDR2: ENHRY and SYGVKD.

The chain combines TRBV9 with TRBJ2-1, with TRBD2 matching over 12 bases. The CDR3 contains 18 residues. Looked up from germline, CDR1 is SGDLS and CDR2 is YYNGEE. With 0 bases clipped from V and 7 bases from J, the junction kept 11 bases outside the gene matches. CDR3 coding DNA: TGTGCCAGCAGCGTAGGGTCCCCTAGCGGGGGGGCCCGAAATGAGCAGTTCTTC. It is translated as CASSVGSPSGGARNEQFF.

Concerning this clone: Different DNA sequences within this sample yield the same CDR3. CDR3 sequence (DNA): TGTGCCAGCAGTTATGGGCAAGAGACCCAGTACTTC. Its translation: CASSYGQETQYF. V gene TRBV6-5 combines with J gene TRBJ2-5; D is uncertain. This CDR3 comprises 12 residues. Trimming took 3 bases from V and 2 from J, leaving 4 bases between them. Per the germline V gene, CDR1 is MNHEY and CDR2 is SVGAGI.